This passage covers 30 T cell receptor beta chains from one sample sequenced in a study of identical twins. MiXCR, applied by TCRdb to the 5' RACE reads, yields one record per CDR3 protein. The table records 200,000 to 300,000 distinct CDR3 sequences, about 11% of them present only once. The sample comprised memory T cells sorted from blood. These receptors were taken from a man aged 45-65 years in good health.

This clonotype was seen many times. The chain is built from TRBV10-3 and TRBJ1-5; perhaps TRBD1 as D (5 bases). This CDR3 has 14 residues. V was pared by 1 base and J by 6 bases, with 10 bases between. CDR1 ENHRY and CDR2 SYGVKD come from the germline V gene. CDR3 sequence reads: CAISELAGIQPQHF. For the CDR3, the DNA is TGTGCCATCAGTGAGTTGGCAGGGATTCAGCCCCAGCATTTT.

This clonotype occurred many times. The genes are TRBV7-9 and TRBJ2-7, with 12 bases aligning to TRBD1. Per germline, CDR1 SEHNR and CDR2 FQNEAQ (reference sequence). Trimming at V came to 1 base and at J to 6 bases, leaving 4 bases not matched to a gene. There are 15 residues in the CDR3. CDR3 nucleotide sequence: TGTGCCAGCAGCTTAGGGGACAGGGGGCTTCGCGAGCAGTACTTC. Residues: CASSLGDRGLREQYF.

The chain is built from TRBV5-1 and TRBJ2-7, with 9 bases identical to TRBD2. Trimming removed 2 bases from V and 3 bases from J; junction bases left unmatched: 6. Germline-derived CDR1 and CDR2 are SGHRS and YFSETQ. CDR3 size: 15 residues. The CDR3 loop reads CASSFFSSGDYEQYF. CDR3 coding DNA: TGCGCCAGCAGCTTTTTTTCTAGCGGGGACTACGAGCAGTACTTC.

This clonotype was counted many times. The chain is built from TRBV7-8 and TRBJ1-6; 7 positions agree with TRBD1. V lost 6 bases and J lost 9; bases outside the gene matches: 11. This CDR3 is 15 amino acids long. Germline assignment: CDR1 SGHVS and CDR2 FQNEAQ. The CDR3 nucleotides read TGTGCCAGCAGGCGGGGGGACAGCGACCGTTCACCCCTCCACTTT. Its protein is CASRRGDSDRSPLHF.

V is TRBV20-1 and J is TRBJ2-2; 7 bases align to TRBD1. V shed 3 bases and J 4 bases; nucleotides not matched to a gene: 5. The length of the CDR3 is 14 residues. Per the germline V gene, CDR1 is DFQATT and CDR2 is SNEGSKA (reference sequence). This CDR3 reads CSASKGALTGELFF. In DNA, the CDR3 is TGCAGTGCTAGTAAGGGGGCTCTCACCGGGGAGCTGTTTTTT.

This clonotype was observed at least ten times. The chain is built from TRBV5-6 and TRBJ1-5, with D tentatively TRBD1 (5 bases). The CDR3 sequence is 14 residues long. Germline V gives CDR1 SGHDT, CDR2 YYEEEE. V was clipped by 4 bases and J by 1 base, with 9 bases between them. As DNA, the CDR3 is TGTGCCAGCAGCGGGGGACTGAGCAATCAGCCCCAGCATTTT. Translating it yields CASSGGLSNQPQHF. The variable domain in full, completed from reference TRBV5-6 and TRBJ1-5, reads DAGVTQSPTHLIKTRGQQVTLRCSPKSGHDTVSWYQQALGQGPQFIFQYYEEEERQRGNFPDRFSGHQFPNYSSELNVNALLLGDSALYLCASSGGLSNQPQHFGDGTRLSIL.

This clonotype was picked up a small number of times. The chain recombines TRBV2 with TRBJ2-7; D is ambiguous. Between the trimmed V and J ends, which lost 10 bases and 0 bases, there was a span of 19 bases. The length of the CDR3 is 15 residues. Germline values: CDR1 SNHLY, CDR2 FYNNEI. This CDR3 is CAILSVRAASYEQYF. The CDR3 region has the DNA TGTGCCATCTTATCGGTTCGGGCTGCCTCCTACGAGCAGTACTTC.

This clonotype was counted many times. The V gene is TRBV6-6, the J gene TRBJ2-1; TRBD1 aligns across 7 bases. This CDR3 is 13 amino acids long. Trimming took 9 bases from V and 9 from J; bases not matched to a gene: 11. The germline CDR1 and CDR2 sequences are MNHNY and SVGAGI (reference sequence). CDR3 protein: CASLSRDSPEQFF. CDR3 coding DNA: TGTGCCAGTTTGTCCCGGGACAGTCCTGAGCAGTTCTTC.

This chain connects TRBV15 to TRBJ2-3; TRBD1 matches 8 bases. V gave up 4 bases and J gave up 0 bases; unmatched junction bases: 12. Looked up from germline, CDR1 is LNHNV and CDR2 is YYDKDF (reference sequence). The CDR3 is 18 residues long. The CDR3 protein is CATSIDWGQAGSTDTQYF. The CDR3 DNA sequence: TGTGCCACCAGCATAGATTGGGGACAGGCGGGTAGCACAGATACGCAGTATTTT.

This chain joins TRBV20-1 and TRBJ1-5; D gene unclear. Germline V gives CDR1 DFQATT, CDR2 SNEGSKA (reference sequence). This CDR3 has 15 residues. Between the trimmed V and J ends, which lost 4 bases and 6 bases, there was a span of 19 bases. In nucleotides, the CDR3 is TGCAGTGCTACCTCCGGAAGCGGTGGGCTTCAGCCCCAGCATTTT. It specifies CSATSGSGGLQPQHF.

This clonotype came up a few times. The chain couples TRBV11-2 to TRBJ2-7; no clear D. The germline CDR1 and CDR2 sequences are SGHAT and FQNNGV. Trimming removed 3 bases at V and 2 bases at J, with 17 bases between. This CDR3 is 16 amino acids long. Written as DNA, the CDR3 is TGTGCCAGCAGCTTGTCTTTTTCTAGTACAACCTACGAGCAGTACTTC. Amino acids: CASSLSFSSTTYEQYF.

The chain carries TRBV10-3 and TRBJ2-1, with 11 bases identical to TRBD1. This CDR3 comprises 14 residues. The germline gives CDR1 ENHRY, CDR2 SYGVKD. Losses at the gene ends were 6 bases for V and 8 bases for J; bases not matched to a gene: 6. Here the CDR3 reads CAIRRDRGVHEQFF. The CDR3, as DNA: TGTGCCATCAGGAGGGACAGGGGGGTCCATGAGCAGTTCTTC.

The rearrangement joins TRBV20-1 to TRBJ2-2, with 9 positions matching TRBD1. The CDR3 sequence is 16 residues long. In germline, CDR1 is DFQATT, CDR2 SNEGSKA (reference sequence). The junction had 9 bases not matched to a gene; V was cut back by 2 bases and J by 5 bases. CDR3 residues: CSARYRDREPTGELFF. DNA for the CDR3: TGCAGTGCTAGATACCGGGACAGGGAACCTACCGGGGAGCTGTTTTTT.

The chain couples TRBV20-1 to TRBJ1-4; D uncertain. Germline CDR1 and CDR2: DFQATT and SNEGSKA (reference sequence). V was clipped by 0 bases and J by 5 bases, with 16 bases between them. The CDR3 runs to 16 residues. CDR3 residues: CSARDHGGRYNEKLFF. The CDR3 nucleotides are TGCAGTGCTAGAGATCACGGTGGCAGATACAATGAAAAACTGTTTTTT.

The chain uses TRBV6-2 or TRBV6-3 and TRBJ2-2; 10 positions agree with TRBD1. The CDR3 has 17 amino acids. J was trimmed by 1 base and V by 5 bases; bases with no gene match: 7. CDR1 and CDR2 (germline): MNHEY, SVGEGT. The CDR3 nucleotides read TGTGCCAGCAGTGGGCCCGGGACAGGGGTGAACACCGGGGAGCTGTTTTTT. It specifies CASSGPGTGVNTGELFF.

This clonotype occurred many times. J is TRBJ2-3 and V is TRBV4-3; TRBD2 matches at 8 bases. The CDR3 covers 16 residues. Germline V gene data show CDR1 as LGHNA and CDR2 as YSLEER. V shed 4 bases, J shed 1 base, and the junction held 7 bases outside the gene matches. CDR3 in amino acids: CASSRELAARTDTQYF. As DNA, the CDR3 is TGCGCCAGCAGCCGAGAACTAGCGGCGCGCACAGATACGCAGTATTTT.

In this sample, this clonotype turned up a few times. The CDR3 DNA is TGTGCCAGCAGTTACTTGGGGGGGCGAGCGGCGGACTGGGCAGATACGCAGTATTTT. This gives the protein CASSYLGGRAADWADTQYF. J is TRBJ2-3 and V is TRBV6-5, with D possibly matching TRBD2 (7 bases). This CDR3 is 19 amino acids long. Trimming removed 1 base from V and 4 bases from J, with 24 bases in between. CDR1 and CDR2 (germline): MNHEY, SVGAGI.

This chain links TRBV20-1 with TRBJ2-7; 12 bases are shared with TRBD2. Germline V lookup: CDR1 DFQATT, CDR2 SNEGSKA (reference sequence). The CDR3 loop spans 15 amino acids. Trimming took 1 base from V and 5 from J; bases not matched to a gene: 6. DNA of the CDR3: TGCAGTGCTAGAGCTAGCGGGGGGGCCCCTGACGAGCAGTACTTC. Protein product: CSARASGGAPDEQYF.

This chain connects TRBV12-3 or TRBV12-4 to TRBJ1-2; 7 bases align to TRBD1. V dropped 1 base and J dropped 0; count of bases not matched to a gene: 5. The CDR3 contains 16 residues. The CDR3 reads CASSLGQGRANYGYTF. CDR3 nucleotide sequence: TGTGCCAGCAGTTTAGGACAGGGTAGGGCTAACTATGGCTACACCTTC.

This clonotype was detected many times. The chain employs TRBV9 and TRBJ1-1; no clear D gene. V lost 1 base and J lost 11, with 6 bases in between. The CDR3 loop spans 10 amino acids. Germline CDR1 is SGDLS and CDR2 is YYNGEE. CDR3 amino acids: CASSVKRAFF. The CDR3 bases are TGTGCCAGCAGCGTAAAGAGGGCTTTCTTT. Looking up the rest from reference TRBV9 and TRBJ1-1 gives the full variable domain: DSGVTQTPKHLITATGQRVTLRCSPRSGDLSVYWYQQSLDQGLQFLIQYYNGEERAKGNILERFSAQQFPDLHSELNLSSLELGDSALYFCASSVKRAFFGQGTRLTVV.

This clonotype was counted between two and nine times. J is TRBJ1-4 and V is TRBV12-3 or TRBV12-4, with no clear D. There are 12 residues in the CDR3. V lost 2 bases to trimming and J lost 7 bases, with 5 bases between them. CDR3 in amino acids: CASSLFGEKLFF. The CDR3 region has the DNA TGTGCCAGCAGTTTATTTGGTGAAAAACTGTTTTTT.

This clonotype was counted many times. The genes are TRBV6-1 and TRBJ2-1; 9 nucleotides match TRBD2. CDR1 and CDR2 (germline): MNHNS, SASEGT. V shed 6 bases, J shed 5 bases, and the junction held 8 bases outside the gene matches. The CDR3 spans 15 residues. DNA for the CDR3: TGTGCCAGCAGCCACGGGACTAGCCTCAACAATGAGCAGTTCTTC. Amino acid sequence: CASSHGTSLNNEQFF.

This clonotype was counted many times. V gene TRBV4-3 combines with J gene TRBJ2-7, with 11 bases matching TRBD2. The J segment lost 2 bases and the V segment lost 0 bases, leaving 6 bases of the junction unmatched. Germline V gene lookup returns CDR1 LGHNA and CDR2 YSLEER. The length of the CDR3 is 17 residues. Here the CDR3 reads CASSQELAGAPTYEQYF. The CDR3 region has the DNA TGCGCCAGCAGCCAAGAACTAGCGGGAGCTCCCACCTACGAGCAGTACTTC.

The sample holds many counts of this clonotype. The chain couples TRBV7-9 to TRBJ2-7; the D is unclear. Looked up from germline, CDR1 is SEHNR and CDR2 is FQNEAQ (reference sequence). The CDR3 extends over 14 amino acids. V lost 4 bases and J lost 2, with 12 bases in between. The chain's CDR3 is CASSSTRNTYEQYF. CDR3 sequence (DNA): TGTGCCAGCAGCTCTACTCGAAACACCTACGAGCAGTACTTC. Variable domain in full (rest from reference TRBV7-9 and TRBJ2-7): DTGVSQNPRHKITKRGQNVTFRCDPISEHNRLYWYRQTLGQGPEFLTYFQNEAQLEKSRLLSDRFSAERPKGSFSTLEIQRTEQGDSAMYLCASSSTRNTYEQYFGPGTRLTVT.

This rearrangement joins TRBV6-4 to TRBJ2-1; perhaps TRBD2 as D (6 bases). V lost 5 bases and J lost 0, with 11 bases in between. Germline V gene lookup returns CDR1 MRHNA and CDR2 SNTAGT. This CDR3 is 15 amino acids long. For the CDR3, the DNA is TGTGCCAGCAGTAAGGAGACTAGCTCCTACAATGAGCAGTTCTTC. It translates to CASSKETSSYNEQFF.

This clonotype has ten or more counts. The rearrangement joins TRBV27 to TRBJ2-7; TRBD2 matches at 7 bases. Trimming took 6 bases from V and 3 from J; bases not matched to a gene: 5. CDR1 and CDR2 from the germline V gene are MNHEY and SMNVEV (reference sequence). This CDR3 contains 13 residues. CDR3 bases: TGTGCCAGCAGCGCTAGCGGAATCTACGAGCAGTACTTC. This sequence encodes CASSASGIYEQYF.

The chain recombines TRBV20-1 with TRBJ2-3; D may be TRBD2 (7 bases). Trimming shortened V by 0 bases and J by 5 bases, and 24 bases separated the two germline ends. The CDR3 consists of 18 residues. Germline CDR1 DFQATT, CDR2 SNEGSKA (reference sequence). The CDR3 coding sequence is TGCAGTGCTAGAGATCTTGGGGGGAGGGGGATATCTGGAGATACGCAGTATTTT. This translates into CSARDLGGRGISGDTQYF.

The chain joins TRBV24-1 to TRBJ2-1, with D possibly being TRBD2 (6 bases). This CDR3 is 16 amino acids long. V was clipped by 0 bases and J by 8 bases, with 16 bases between them. Looked up from germline, CDR1 is KGHDR and CDR2 is SFDVKD. CDR3 amino acids: CATSDLDGSGWHEQFF. The CDR3 region has the DNA TGTGCCACCAGTGATTTGGACGGGAGTGGCTGGCATGAGCAGTTCTTC.

This clonotype was seen at least ten times. The chain is built from TRBV5-4 and TRBJ2-3, with TRBD2 as a possible D gene (6 bases). The germline CDR1 and CDR2 sequences are SGHNT and YYREEE (reference sequence). The CDR3 is made up of 16 amino acids. Deletions cut 5 bases from V and 0 bases from J, with 16 bases between. In DNA form, the CDR3 reads TGTGCCAGCAGTAACGAAGGGACTTCTAGCACAGATACGCAGTATTTT. Its translation: CASSNEGTSSTDTQYF.

The rearrangement joins TRBV4-2 to TRBJ2-3; the D is unclear. The CDR3 length is 14 residues. V was clipped by 1 base and J by 2 bases, with 7 bases between them. Germline V gene data show CDR1 as LGHNA and CDR2 as YNFKEQ. In DNA, the CDR3 is TGTGCCAGCAGCCAAGGCGGCCACACAGATACGCAGTATTTT. As protein: CASSQGGHTDTQYF.